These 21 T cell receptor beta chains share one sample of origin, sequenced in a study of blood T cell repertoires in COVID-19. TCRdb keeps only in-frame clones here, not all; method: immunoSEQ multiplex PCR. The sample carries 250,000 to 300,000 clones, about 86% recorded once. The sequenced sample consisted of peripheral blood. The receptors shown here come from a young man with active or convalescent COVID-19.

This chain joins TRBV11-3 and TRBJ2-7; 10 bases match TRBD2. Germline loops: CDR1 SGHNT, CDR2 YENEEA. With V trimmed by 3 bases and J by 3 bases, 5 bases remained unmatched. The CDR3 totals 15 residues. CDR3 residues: CASSFTSGTNYEQYF. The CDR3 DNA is TGTGCCAGCAGCTTTACTAGCGGGACGAACTACGAGCAGTACTTC.

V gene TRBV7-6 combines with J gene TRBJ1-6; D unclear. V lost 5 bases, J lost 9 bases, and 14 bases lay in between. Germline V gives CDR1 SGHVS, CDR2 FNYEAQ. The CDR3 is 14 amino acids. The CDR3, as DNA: TGTGCCAGCAGCCACAAAAACGTCTTTTCACCCCTCCACTTT. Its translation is CASSHKNVFSPLHF.

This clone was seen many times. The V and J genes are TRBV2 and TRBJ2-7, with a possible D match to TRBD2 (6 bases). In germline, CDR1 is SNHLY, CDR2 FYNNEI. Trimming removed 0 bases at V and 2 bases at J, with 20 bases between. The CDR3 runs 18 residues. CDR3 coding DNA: TGTGCCAGCAGTGAAGCGCTTCATCGTAGCGGCCTTACCTACGAGCAGTACTTC. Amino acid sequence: CASSEALHRSGLTYEQYF.

The CDR3 sequence: CASSTGPTEAFF. As DNA, the CDR3 is TGTGCCAGCAGCACGGGTCCCACTGAAGCTTTCTTT. The rearrangement uses TRBV6-5 and TRBJ1-1; D remains unclear. CDR1 and CDR2 (germline): MNHEY, SVGAGI. The CDR3 is 12 amino acids. V lost 6 bases and J 4 bases, leaving 9 bases between the germline ends.

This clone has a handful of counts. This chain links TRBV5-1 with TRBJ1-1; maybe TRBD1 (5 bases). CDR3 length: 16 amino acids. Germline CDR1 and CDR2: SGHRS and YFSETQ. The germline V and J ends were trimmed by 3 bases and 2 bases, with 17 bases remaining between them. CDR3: CASSSGLGGDNTEAFF. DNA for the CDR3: TGCGCCAGCAGCTCGGGGTTGGGAGGGGATAACACTGAAGCTTTCTTT.

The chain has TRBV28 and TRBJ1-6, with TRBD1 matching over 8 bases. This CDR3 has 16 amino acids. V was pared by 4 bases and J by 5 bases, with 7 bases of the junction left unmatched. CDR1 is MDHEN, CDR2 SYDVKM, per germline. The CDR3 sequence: CASSSAGGADNSPLHF. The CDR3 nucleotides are TGTGCCAGCAGTTCCGCAGGGGGCGCTGATAATTCACCCCTCCACTTT.

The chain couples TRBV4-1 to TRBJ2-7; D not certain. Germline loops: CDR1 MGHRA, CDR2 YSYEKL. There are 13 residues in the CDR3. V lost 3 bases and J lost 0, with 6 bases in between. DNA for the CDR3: TGCGCCAGCAGCCATCATAGCTCCTACGAGCAGTACTTC. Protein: CASSHHSSYEQYF.

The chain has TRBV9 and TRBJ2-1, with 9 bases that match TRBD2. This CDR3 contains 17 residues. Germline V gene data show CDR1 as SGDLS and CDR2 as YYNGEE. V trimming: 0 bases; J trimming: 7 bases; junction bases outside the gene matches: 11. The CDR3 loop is CASSVGVAGAPFNEQFF. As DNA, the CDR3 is TGTGCCAGCAGCGTAGGGGTAGCGGGGGCCCCATTTAATGAGCAGTTCTTC.

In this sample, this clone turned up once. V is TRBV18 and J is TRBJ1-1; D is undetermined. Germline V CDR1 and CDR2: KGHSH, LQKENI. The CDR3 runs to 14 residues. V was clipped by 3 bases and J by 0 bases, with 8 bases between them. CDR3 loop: CASSPREMNTEAFF. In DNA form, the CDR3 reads TGTGCCAGCTCACCCCGAGAGATGAACACTGAAGCTTTCTTT.

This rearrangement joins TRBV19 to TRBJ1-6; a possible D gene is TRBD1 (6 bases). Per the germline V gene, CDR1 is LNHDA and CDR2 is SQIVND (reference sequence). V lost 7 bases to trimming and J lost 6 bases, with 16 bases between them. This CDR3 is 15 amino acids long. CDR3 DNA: TGTGCCAGTAATTTCAACAGGGCGGGTAATTCACCCCTCCACTTT. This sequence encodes CASNFNRAGNSPLHF.

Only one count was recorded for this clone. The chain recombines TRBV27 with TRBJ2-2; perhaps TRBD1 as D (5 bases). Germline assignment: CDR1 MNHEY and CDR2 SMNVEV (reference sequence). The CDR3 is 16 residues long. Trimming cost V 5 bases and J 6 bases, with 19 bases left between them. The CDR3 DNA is TGTGCCAGCAGTGCCCTCGCCCTAAAAGGGGCCGGGGAGCTGTTTTTT. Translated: CASSALALKGAGELFF.

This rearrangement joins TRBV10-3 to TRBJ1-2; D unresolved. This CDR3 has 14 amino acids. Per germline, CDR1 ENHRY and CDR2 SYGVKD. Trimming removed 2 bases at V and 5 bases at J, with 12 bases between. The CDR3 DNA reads TGTGCCATCAGTGAGCTTAGGACGGGGTATGGCTACACCTTC. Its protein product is CAISELRTGYGYTF.

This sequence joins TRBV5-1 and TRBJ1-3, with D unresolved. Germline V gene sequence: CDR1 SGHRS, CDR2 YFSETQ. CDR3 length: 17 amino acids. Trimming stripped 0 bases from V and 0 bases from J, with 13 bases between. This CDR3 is CASSLEDLWSSGNTIYF. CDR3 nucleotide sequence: TGCGCCAGCAGCTTGGAAGATTTATGGAGCTCTGGAAACACCATATATTTT.

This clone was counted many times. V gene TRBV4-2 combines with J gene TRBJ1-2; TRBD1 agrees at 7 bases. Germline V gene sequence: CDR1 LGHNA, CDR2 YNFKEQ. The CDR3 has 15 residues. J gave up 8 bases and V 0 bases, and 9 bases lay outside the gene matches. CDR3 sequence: CASSQDVTGAGGYTF. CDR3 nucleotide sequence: TGTGCCAGCAGCCAAGACGTTACAGGGGCGGGAGGCTACACCTTC.

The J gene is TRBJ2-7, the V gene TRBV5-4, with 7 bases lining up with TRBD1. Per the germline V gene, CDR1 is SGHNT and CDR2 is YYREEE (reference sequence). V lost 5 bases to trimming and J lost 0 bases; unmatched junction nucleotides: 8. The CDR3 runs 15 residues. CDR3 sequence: CASSPTGASSYEQYF. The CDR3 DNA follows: TGTGCCAGCAGTCCTACAGGGGCTTCCTCCTACGAGCAGTACTTC.

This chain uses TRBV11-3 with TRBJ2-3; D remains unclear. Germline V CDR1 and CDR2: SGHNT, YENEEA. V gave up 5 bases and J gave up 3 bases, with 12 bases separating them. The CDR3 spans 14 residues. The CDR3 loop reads CASSPFLQTDTQYF. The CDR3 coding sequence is TGTGCCAGCAGCCCCTTCCTGCAGACAGATACGCAGTATTTT.

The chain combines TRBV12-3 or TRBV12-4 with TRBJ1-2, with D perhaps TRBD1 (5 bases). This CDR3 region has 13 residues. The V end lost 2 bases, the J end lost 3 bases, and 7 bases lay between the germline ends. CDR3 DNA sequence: TGTGCCAGCAGTTTAAAACAGGACTATGGCTACACCTTC. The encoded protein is CASSLKQDYGYTF.

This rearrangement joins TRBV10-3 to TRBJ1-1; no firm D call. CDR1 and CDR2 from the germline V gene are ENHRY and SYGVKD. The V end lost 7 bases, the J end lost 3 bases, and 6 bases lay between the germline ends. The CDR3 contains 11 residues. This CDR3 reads CAITNYTEAFF. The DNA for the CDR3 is TGTGCCATCACCAATTACACTGAAGCTTTCTTT.

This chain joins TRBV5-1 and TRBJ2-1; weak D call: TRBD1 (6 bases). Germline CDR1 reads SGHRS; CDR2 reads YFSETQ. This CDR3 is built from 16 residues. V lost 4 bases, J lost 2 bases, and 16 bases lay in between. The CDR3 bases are TGCGCCAGCAGCCCCGTTTCCAGGGGAGCCTACAATGAGCAGTTCTTC. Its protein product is CASSPVSRGAYNEQFF.

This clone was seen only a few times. CDR3 DNA sequence: TGTGCCAGCAGCGGAAGGCTATCAGGGGCACGGGACACTGAAGCTTTCTTT. This codes for CASSGRLSGARDTEAFF. The chain carries TRBV7-9 and TRBJ1-1; D is perhaps TRBD1 (6 bases). There are 17 residues in the CDR3. The V end was cut by 5 bases, the J end by 3 bases, with 22 bases between. The germline V gene has CDR1 SEHNR and CDR2 FQNEAQ (reference sequence).

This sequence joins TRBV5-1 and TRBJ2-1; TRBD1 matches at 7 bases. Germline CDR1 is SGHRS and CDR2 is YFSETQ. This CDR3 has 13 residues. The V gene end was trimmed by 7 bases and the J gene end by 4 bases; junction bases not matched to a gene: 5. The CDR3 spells CASSWTGYNEQFF. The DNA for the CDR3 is TGCGCCAGCTCCTGGACAGGATACAATGAGCAGTTCTTC.